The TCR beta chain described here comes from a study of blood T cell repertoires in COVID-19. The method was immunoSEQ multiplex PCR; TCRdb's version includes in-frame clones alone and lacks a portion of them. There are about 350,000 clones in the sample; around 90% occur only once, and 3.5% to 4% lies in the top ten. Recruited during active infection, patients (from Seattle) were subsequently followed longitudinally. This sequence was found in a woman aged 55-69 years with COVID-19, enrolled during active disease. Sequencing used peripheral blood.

The CDR3 coding sequence is TGTGCCAGCTCACCACTGGCAGGATACGAGCAGTACTTC. It translates to CASSPLAGYEQYF. V usage is TRBV18 and J usage is TRBJ2-7; D gene uncertain. Germline V lookup: CDR1 KGHSH, CDR2 LQKENI. The CDR3 length is 13 residues. With 1 base removed from V and 4 bases from J, the gap between germline ends came to 8 bases.